A single sample gave rise to the 23 T cell receptor beta chains below, sequenced in a study of tumour-infiltrating T cells in Burkitt lymphoma. The data were produced by immunoSEQ multiplex PCR, yet TCRdb's version contains in-frame clones alone and is incomplete. The sample has 15,000 to 20,000 clones; about 80% are singletons. The specimen sequenced was tumor tissue. These receptors all come from a human donor with diffuse large B-cell lymphoma.

This clone has a handful of counts. The V gene is TRBV5-6, the J gene TRBJ2-6; D unresolved. Germline assignment: CDR1 SGHDT and CDR2 YYEEEE. V gave up 4 bases and J gave up 2 bases, with 13 bases separating them. The CDR3 runs 16 residues. The CDR3 sequence is CASSPRRGAGANVLTF. Here the CDR3 DNA reads TGTGCCAGCAGCCCTCGGAGAGGAGCTGGGGCCAACGTCCTGACTTTC.

This chain connects TRBV11-2 to TRBJ2-7; D is undetermined. V was cut by 6 bases and J by 2 bases, with 14 bases left in between. CDR1 is SGHAT, CDR2 FQNNGV, per germline. This CDR3 spans 14 amino acids. Here the CDR3 reads CASSSLGVAYEQYF. In nucleotides, the CDR3 is TGTGCCAGCAGTTCCTTGGGCGTCGCCTACGAGCAGTACTTC.

The V and J genes are TRBV9 and TRBJ2-7; no clear D gene. The V gene's germline CDR1 is SGDLS and CDR2 YYNGEE. V dropped 4 bases and J dropped 2 bases, with 13 bases sitting between them. The CDR3 runs 14 residues. The CDR3 nucleotides read TGTGCCAGCAGCCAAACAGCAACCCCCTACGAGCAGTACTTC. Its translation is CASSQTATPYEQYF.

The chain couples TRBV29-1 to TRBJ2-5, with unresolved D. V lost 7 bases and J lost 4, with 19 bases in between. Germline CDR1 and CDR2: SQVTM and ANQGSEA. This CDR3 comprises 14 residues. As DNA, the CDR3 is TGCAGCGCCCCCGGCACCTGGAGTGGAGAGACCCAGTACTTC. It translates to CSAPGTWSGETQYF. Combining the CDR3 with reference TRBV29-1 and TRBJ2-5 gives the whole variable domain SAVISQKPSRDICQRGTSLTIQCQVDSQVTMMFWYRQQPGQSLTLIATANQGSEATYESGFVIDKFPISRPNLTFSTLTVSNMSPEDSSIYLCSAPGTWSGETQYFGPGTRLLVL.

The genes are TRBV6-5 and TRBJ1-4; D unclear. This CDR3 has 16 residues. CDR1 is MNHEY, CDR2 SVGAGI, per germline. Deletions cut 4 bases from V and 5 bases from J, with 17 bases between. CDR3 DNA: TGTGCCAGCAGTTTGACCTGGGGTCAAATCAATGAAAAACTGTTTTTT. Residues: CASSLTWGQINEKLFF.

This clone was found once. V is TRBV10-3 and J is TRBJ1-2, with 9 bases that match TRBD1. With 0 bases clipped from V and 4 bases from J, the junction kept 6 bases outside the gene matches. The CDR3 is 16 amino acids. The germline gives CDR1 ENHRY, CDR2 SYGVKD. The CDR3 is CAISESLGQGGYGYTF. Here the CDR3 DNA reads TGTGCCATCAGTGAGTCCTTGGGACAGGGTGGCTATGGCTACACCTTC.

This chain uses TRBV6-1 with TRBJ1-1; D may be TRBD1 (6 bases). Germline V gene lookup returns CDR1 MNHNS and CDR2 SASEGT. V was clipped by 3 bases and J by 5 bases, with 16 bases between them. The CDR3 contains 15 residues. This CDR3 is CASSDWGGAGTEAFF. CDR3 sequence (DNA): TGTGCCAGCAGTGATTGGGGGGGGGCGGGAACTGAAGCTTTCTTT.

The rearrangement uses TRBV6-1 and TRBJ2-7; unclear D gene. Germline V lookup: CDR1 MNHNS, CDR2 SASEGT. Trimming stripped 6 bases from V and 12 bases from J, with 18 bases between. This CDR3 contains 12 residues. The chain's CDR3 is CASRPILGGRYF. The CDR3 DNA follows: TGTGCCAGCAGGCCCATCTTAGGTGGCAGGTACTTC.

This clone was recorded a few times. The rearrangement links TRBV19 to TRBJ1-2; 10 bases fit TRBD1. The CDR3 length is 16 residues. V shed 1 base, J shed 0 bases, and the junction held 2 bases outside the gene matches. CDR1 is LNHDA, CDR2 SQIVND, per germline (reference sequence). The CDR3 here is CASSIGGQGTNYGYTF. CDR3 sequence (DNA): TGTGCCAGTAGTATAGGGGGACAGGGGACTAACTATGGCTACACCTTC.

The gene calls are TRBV7-8 and TRBJ2-1, with 13 bases fitting TRBD2. The V gene end was trimmed by 1 base and the J gene end by 7 bases; junction bases not matched to a gene: 1. Germline CDR1 is SGHVS and CDR2 is FQNEAQ. This CDR3 is built from 15 residues. The CDR3, as DNA: TGTGCCAGCAGCTTAGGGACTAGCGGGAGTAATGAGCAGTTCTTC. Translation: CASSLGTSGSNEQFF.

The chain links TRBV10-3 to TRBJ2-7; 9 bases are shared with TRBD2. V lost 6 bases, J lost 4 bases, and 7 bases stayed unmatched. The CDR3 contains 14 residues. The germline CDR1 and CDR2 sequences are ENHRY and SYGVKD. CDR3 region: CAISFSGSEYEQYF. The CDR3 DNA reads TGTGCCATCAGCTTTAGCGGGAGTGAGTACGAGCAGTACTTC.

V is TRBV5-5 and J is TRBJ1-2; unclear D gene. The CDR3 extends over 12 amino acids. Trimming shortened V by 4 bases and J by 8 bases, and 12 bases separated the two germline ends. Germline values: CDR1 SGHKS, CDR2 YYEKEE (reference sequence). CDR3 loop: CASSVDYLGYTF. The CDR3 DNA sequence: TGTGCCAGCAGCGTGGACTACTTGGGCTACACCTTC. Variable domain in full (rest from reference TRBV5-5 and TRBJ1-2): DAGVTQSPTHLIKTRGQQVTLRCSPISGHKSVSWYQQVLGQGPQFIFQYYEKEERGRGNFPDRFSARQFPNYSSELNVNALLLGDSALYLCASSVDYLGYTFGSGTRLTVV.

This clone has a single count. The chain combines TRBV5-1 with TRBJ1-3; weak D call: TRBD1 (6 bases). The CDR3 loop spans 17 amino acids. V was shortened by 0 bases and J by 1 base, with 14 bases between the two germline ends. The V gene's germline CDR1 is SGHRS and CDR2 YFSETQ. The CDR3 is CASSLGRDKYSGNTIYF. Here the CDR3 DNA reads TGCGCCAGCAGCTTGGGTCGGGACAAATATTCTGGAAACACCATATATTTT.

The V call is TRBV10-1, the J call TRBJ2-2; TRBD1 agrees at 7 bases. From germline, CDR1 is WNHNN and CDR2 SYGVQD (reference sequence). This CDR3 is built from 15 residues. V lost 6 bases, J lost 2 bases, and 6 bases stayed unmatched. The CDR3 protein is CASRGNRGNTGELFF. CDR3 DNA: TGCGCCAGCAGGGGGAACAGGGGAAACACCGGGGAGCTGTTTTTT.

This chain connects TRBV21-1 to TRBJ2-1; the table's D call, TRBD2, has no DNA check behind it. TRBV21-1 is annotated as a pseudogene. CDR3 length equals 21 residues. CDR3 sequence reads: CASSKVQGGTSGRWAYNEQFF. The CDR3 bases are TGTGCCAGCAGCAAAGTACAGGGGGGGACTAGCGGGAGATGGGCCTACAATGAGCAGTTCTTC.

The V and J genes are TRBV4-3 and TRBJ1-5; tentatively, D is TRBD1 (5 bases). Germline V gene lookup returns CDR1 LGHNA and CDR2 YSLEER. Trimming stripped 0 bases from V and 7 bases from J, with 7 bases between. The CDR3 runs to 13 residues. CDR3 nucleotides: TGCGCCAGCAGCCAAGATCAGGGACAGCCCCAGCATTTT. Its translation is CASSQDQGQPQHF.

The table lists this clone with a count of one. CDR3 in amino acids: CASSQDPGYSYGYTF. The CDR3 nucleotides are TGCGCCAGCAGCCAAGATCCAGGGTACAGCTATGGCTACACCTTC. The chain recombines TRBV4-3 with TRBJ1-2; D may be TRBD1 (5 bases). V was trimmed by 0 bases and J by 4 bases, leaving 12 bases between them. Germline V lookup: CDR1 LGHNA, CDR2 YSLEER. The CDR3 spans 15 residues.

The genes are TRBV7-9 and TRBJ2-3; 9 bases are a match to TRBD2. Germline CDR1 is SEHNR and CDR2 is FQNEAQ (reference sequence). The CDR3 totals 15 residues. With 5 bases clipped from V and 1 base from J, the junction kept 4 bases outside the gene matches. The CDR3 here is CASSAWTSGTDTQYF. Written as DNA, the CDR3 is TGTGCCAGCAGCGCATGGACTAGCGGCACAGATACGCAGTATTTT.

The V call is TRBV7-2, the J call TRBJ2-5; D is unresolved. The CDR3 is 15 amino acids. V lost 2 bases and J 4 bases, leaving 14 bases between the germline ends. Germline CDR1 and CDR2: SGHTA and FQGNSA. The CDR3 region has the DNA TGTGCCAGCAGCTTAAAAAAGGCAGGAAGAGAGACCCAGTACTTC. Translating it yields CASSLKKAGRETQYF.

Only one count was recorded for this clone. The rearrangement joins TRBV25-1 to TRBJ1-1; no clear D. V dropped 0 bases and J dropped 6 bases, with 5 bases sitting between them. The CDR3 is 12 residues long. Germline V gives CDR1 MGHDK, CDR2 SYGVNS. The CDR3 is CASSEYGSEAFF. The DNA of the CDR3 is TGTGCCAGCAGTGAATATGGTTCTGAAGCTTTCTTT.

The chain joins TRBV5-5 to TRBJ1-1; D gene uncertain. The V gene lost 0 bases and the J gene lost 0 bases, with 9 bases spanning the gap. From germline, CDR1 is SGHKS and CDR2 YYEKEE (reference sequence). The CDR3 is 15 amino acids. The DNA of the CDR3 is TGTGCCAGCAGCTTGGTGGGTAGAATGAACACTGAAGCTTTCTTT. Protein: CASSLVGRMNTEAFF.

The chain has TRBV7-9 and TRBJ1-4, with TRBD1 matching 11 bases. Germline loops: CDR1 SEHNR, CDR2 FQNEAQ (reference sequence). Germline trimming cut 5 bases from V and 8 bases from J; bases unmatched to any gene: 7. The CDR3 has 15 amino acids. The CDR3 DNA reads as TGTGCCAGCAGCAAGGACAGGGGGCCGGGAGAAAAACTGTTTTTT. It specifies CASSKDRGPGEKLFF.

The V gene is TRBV5-5, the J gene TRBJ2-3; no firm D call. The V end lost 4 bases, the J end lost 5 bases, and 8 bases lay between the germline ends. The germline V gene encodes CDR1 SGHKS and CDR2 YYEKEE (reference sequence). The CDR3 contains 12 residues. The DNA of the CDR3 is TGTGCCAGCAGCGGCGTGGGAGATACGCAGTATTTT. Amino acid sequence: CASSGVGDTQYF. Together with reference TRBV5-5 and TRBJ2-3, the CDR3 gives the full variable domain: DAGVTQSPTHLIKTRGQQVTLRCSPISGHKSVSWYQQVLGQGPQFIFQYYEKEERGRGNFPDRFSARQFPNYSSELNVNALLLGDSALYLCASSGVGDTQYFGPGTRLTVL.